This T cell receptor (beta chain) is from a study of T-cell reconstitution after alpha-beta-depleted transplantation in children. Study-level points and caveats: T-cell counts and diversity at one year post-transplant came mainly from newly produced T cells. Approximately two months post-transplant, alpha-beta T cells reportedly originated from several hundred expanded graft clones. Surviving recipient T cells and intrathymic progenitors accounted for some patients' high TCRbeta diversity at day 60.

This clonotype was counted only a few times. Its target is unknown. Using unique molecular identifiers, the investigators prepared the TCRbeta library. MiXCR was run by TCRdb on the PCR reads, yielding one entry per CDR3 protein. The sample shows approximately 500,000 distinct CDR3 sequences, 25% to 30% of them seen only once. Looked up from germline, CDR1 is SGHRS and CDR2 is YFSETQ. J gave up 2 bases and V 2 bases, and 6 bases lay outside the gene matches. This CDR3 has 18 amino acids. The material sequenced was PBMCs, taken before TCRalphabeta/CD19-depleted stem cell transplant. This clonotype was sampled from a boy younger than two with Wiskott-Aldrich syndrome, due to receive a stem cell transplant. The chain combines TRBV5-1 with TRBJ2-3; 15 bases map to TRBD2. This CDR3 reads CASSFGLAGGPSTDTQYF. DNA of the CDR3: TGCGCCAGCAGCTTTGGACTAGCGGGAGGGCCTTCCACAGATACGCAGTATTTT.